The clone carrying this T cell receptor beta chain was counted only a few times. Its specificity is unknown. The source of the sample is a study of post-analysis software for immune sequencing data. Study-level background: Progressive-relapsing, secondary progressive and relapsing-remitting multiple sclerosis were among the disease courses included. Study-level findings and limits: By F measure, strong co-clustering occurred among samples prepared in the same batch. Roughly 5 TRBV segments (TRBV5-6, TRBV5-1 and TRBV20-1 among them) occurred more frequently in patients than in controls. Multiple sclerosis patients had significantly lower normalized Chao1 diversity than controls.

Trimming removed 3 bases from V and 3 bases from J, with 10 bases in between. Germline V gives CDR1 SNHLY, CDR2 FYNNEI. The CDR3 is 14 amino acids. TCR beta cDNA libraries included unique molecular identifiers. Around 500,000 cDNA molecules were recovered from an input of roughly 0.95 to 10 million T cells. TCRdb analysed the PCR reads with MiXCR anew, one entry per CDR3 protein. The sample lists 430,000 or so distinct CDR3 sequences, 30% to 40% seen once, with approximately 7.6% in the top ten. Material: blood. This rearrangement joins TRBV2 to TRBJ2-3; D is ambiguous. This TCR came from a girl aged 2-10 years with multiple sclerosis. The CDR3 here is CASSELGRTDTQYF. CDR3 nucleotides: TGTGCCAGCAGTGAGTTGGGTCGGACAGATACGCAGTATTTT.